These 11 T cell receptor beta chains were sequenced from one sample in a study of cytomegalovirus exposure and HLA in healthy donors. The PCR was carried out with 60 Vbeta primers and 13 Jbeta primers. Only in-frame clones appear in the TCRdb table, and some are missing; sequencing was by immunoSEQ multiplex PCR. The table for this sample gives under 90,000 clones. Sample: PBMCs. These receptors all come from a female donor in good health and CMV-seropositive.

The chain is built from TRBV10-2 and TRBJ2-2; D may be TRBD2 (6 bases). CDR1 and CDR2 (germline): WSHSY, SAAADI. V shed 3 bases and J shed 0 bases, with 11 bases lying between them. This CDR3 is 16 amino acids long. The CDR3 sequence is CASSDWRLANTGELFF. The CDR3 DNA sequence: TGCGCCAGCAGTGACTGGAGACTAGCGAACACCGGGGAGCTGTTTTTT.

The V and J genes are TRBV27 and TRBJ2-6; perhaps TRBD1 as D (6 bases). Germline CDR1 and CDR2: MNHEY and SMNVEV (reference sequence). The V end lost 1 base, the J end lost 4 bases, and 17 bases lay between the germline ends. This CDR3 is 18 amino acids long. This chain's CDR3 is CASSLLSTGPLGANVLTF. The DNA for the CDR3 is TGTGCCAGCAGTTTATTGTCGACAGGCCCACTGGGGGCCAACGTCCTGACTTTC.

This sequence joins TRBV9 and TRBJ2-7; 9 nucleotides agree with TRBD2. The V gene end was trimmed by 0 bases and the J gene end by 5 bases; junction bases not matched to a gene: 6. Germline CDR1 is SGDLS and CDR2 is YYNGEE. The CDR3 covers 15 residues. The CDR3 DNA is TGTGCCAGCAGCGTAGGAGGTAGCGGGAGAGACGAGCAGTACTTC. Translated, it gives CASSVGGSGRDEQYF.

The chain carries TRBV30 and TRBJ2-4, with 7 bases aligning to TRBD1. The CDR3 loop spans 13 amino acids. J gave up 6 bases and V 1 base, and 3 bases lay outside the gene matches. The germline gives CDR1 GTSNPN, CDR2 SVGIG (reference sequence). CDR3 in DNA: TGTGCCTGGAGTGGAAAGGGGGCAAACATTCAGTACTTC. Its translation: CAWSGKGANIQYF.

The chain joins TRBV9 to TRBJ2-5; D remains unclear. V was shortened by 0 bases and J by 2 bases, with 8 bases between the two germline ends. This CDR3 is 14 amino acids long. Germline values: CDR1 SGDLS, CDR2 YYNGEE. The CDR3 DNA sequence: TGTGCCAGCAGCGTAGTGGCAGGTCAAGAGACCCAGTACTTC. Amino acid sequence: CASSVVAGQETQYF.

The chain carries TRBV27 and TRBJ1-2; a possible D gene is TRBD1 (5 bases). This CDR3 has 16 amino acids. The V end was cut by 7 bases, the J end by 5 bases, with 23 bases between. Germline values: CDR1 MNHEY, CDR2 SMNVEV (reference sequence). The CDR3 region has the DNA TGTGCCAGCACCCGGACACCTGGCGACCTCTTTTATGGCTACACCTTC. This sequence encodes CASTRTPGDLFYGYTF.

This sequence joins TRBV30 and TRBJ1-6; D not certain. CDR1 and CDR2 (germline): GTSNPN, SVGIG (reference sequence). This CDR3 comprises 13 residues. The V end lost 3 bases, the J end lost 5 bases, and 8 bases lay between the germline ends. CDR3 in DNA: TGTGCCTGGAGGGTTGCAGATAATTCACCCCTCCACTTT. This sequence encodes CAWRVADNSPLHF.

The chain is built from TRBV7-9 and TRBJ1-1; D ambiguous. Germline CDR1 reads SEHNR; CDR2 reads FQNEAQ (reference sequence). This CDR3 comprises 14 residues. Trimming pared 1 base from V and 0 bases from J, leaving 6 bases between. CDR3 in amino acids: CASSLGQLNTEAFF. The CDR3 DNA reads as TGTGCCAGCAGCTTAGGGCAGTTGAACACTGAAGCTTTCTTT.

V gene TRBV9 combines with J gene TRBJ1-2; TRBD1 matches 10 bases. Per the germline V gene, CDR1 is SGDLS and CDR2 is YYNGEE. J gave up 6 bases and V 3 bases, and 5 bases lay outside the gene matches. The CDR3 covers 14 residues. In nucleotides, the CDR3 is TGTGCCAGCAGCGAACGGGACAGGGGAGATGGCTACACCTTC. Its protein is CASSERDRGDGYTF.

On this clone: Other DNA sequences in this sample translate to the same CDR3. The V and J genes are TRBV29-1 and TRBJ2-1; D possibly corresponds to TRBD2 (5 bases). The V end lost 2 bases, the J end lost 4 bases, and 21 bases lay between the germline ends. The CDR3 loop spans 17 amino acids. The germline V gene has CDR1 SQVTM and CDR2 ANQGSEA. CDR3 sequence: CSVEPPRRASRYNEQFF. The DNA for the CDR3 is TGCAGCGTTGAACCCCCTCGGCGGGCTAGCCGATACAATGAGCAGTTCTTC.

CDR3 DNA: TGTGCCAGCTCGCCTAAAGGGGCGTTGGGCTATGGCTACACCTTC. Translation gives CASSPKGALGYGYTF. The J gene is TRBJ1-2, the V gene TRBV18, with a possible D match to TRBD1 (5 bases). Germline lookup yields CDR1 KGHSH and CDR2 LQKENI. V lost 6 bases and J 4 bases, leaving 18 bases between the germline ends. This CDR3 spans 15 amino acids.